Shown below are 25 T cell receptor beta chains from a single sample sequenced in a study of blood T cell repertoires in COVID-19. Repertoires were generated with immunoSEQ multiplex PCR, while TCRdb's copy carries only in-frame clones and drops some. Among approximately 120,000 clones listed, 90% were seen once. Sequencing was performed on peripheral blood. These receptors all come from a human donor in a cohort sampled during active COVID-19.

The rearrangement uses TRBV9 and TRBJ2-2; perhaps TRBD2 as D (5 bases). The CDR3 has 14 amino acids. Germline lookup yields CDR1 SGDLS and CDR2 YYNGEE. V dropped 7 bases and J dropped 4 bases, with 14 bases sitting between them. CDR3 DNA sequence: TGTGCCAGCTCCGGACTTATCTCCACCGGGGAGCTGTTTTTT. Protein sequence: CASSGLISTGELFF.

The V gene is TRBV5-6, the J gene TRBJ2-2; D remains ambiguous. Germline lookup yields CDR1 SGHDT and CDR2 YYEEEE. Trimming took off 4 bases at V and 4 bases at J, with 14 bases between the two ends. The CDR3 has 15 amino acids. The DNA for the CDR3 is TGTGCCAGCAGCACCCGGGTCCGTCGCACCGGGGAGCTGTTTTTT. As protein: CASSTRVRRTGELFF.

This clone appeared once. The genes are TRBV2 and TRBJ1-1, with no clear D. The germline V gene has CDR1 SNHLY and CDR2 FYNNEI. The CDR3 runs 13 residues. V was trimmed by 4 bases and J by 0 bases, leaving 6 bases between them. CDR3 amino acids: CASSAELNTEAFF. The CDR3 DNA is TGTGCCAGCAGTGCTGAGTTGAACACTGAAGCTTTCTTT. The variable domain in full, with the rest retrieved from reference TRBV2 and TRBJ1-1, is EPEVTQTPSHQVTQMGQEVILRCVPISNHLYFYWYRQILGQKVEFLVSFYNNEISEKSEIFDDQFSVERPDGSNFTLKIRSTKLEDSAMYFCASSAELNTEAFFGQGTRLTVV.

This chain connects TRBV2 to TRBJ2-5, with TRBD2 matching 11 bases. The CDR3 is 15 residues long. The germline gives CDR1 SNHLY, CDR2 FYNNEI. J lost 1 base, V lost 4 bases, and 2 bases had no gene match. CDR3: CASSVSGGGQETQYF. The DNA for the CDR3 is TGTGCCAGCAGTGTTAGCGGGGGGGGCCAAGAGACCCAGTACTTC.

This chain joins TRBV27 and TRBJ1-2, with 7 bases aligning to TRBD1. CDR1 is MNHEY and CDR2 is SMNVEV in the germline V gene (reference sequence). The length of the CDR3 is 13 residues. Losses at the gene ends were 5 bases for V and 7 bases for J; bases not matched to a gene: 7. CDR3 in DNA: TGTGCCAGCAGTAGACAGGGTCCGGGTGGCTACACCTTC. It codes for CASSRQGPGGYTF.

The chain links TRBV7-2 to TRBJ1-4; 10 bases map to TRBD1. Germline V gene sequence: CDR1 SGHTA, CDR2 FQGNSA. Trimming removed 1 base from V and 13 bases from J; junction bases left unmatched: 6. The CDR3 runs 14 residues. CDR3 nucleotides: TGTGCCAGCAGCTTAGAAGGAGGGACAGGGGCACTGTTTTTT. This gives the protein CASSLEGGTGALFF.

This chain connects TRBV3-1 (or the pseudogene TRBV3-2) to TRBJ1-6, with TRBD1 identical over 7 bases. The CDR3 runs to 22 residues. J gave up 4 bases and V 0 bases, and 21 bases lay outside the gene matches. From germline, CDR1 is LGHDT and CDR2 YNNKEL (reference sequence). Here the CDR3 reads CASSQDLRGRGGWSDYNSPLHF. CDR3 DNA sequence: TGTGCCAGCAGCCAAGATTTGAGGGGGCGTGGGGGTTGGTCTGATTATAATTCACCCCTCCACTTT.

The rearrangement uses TRBV7-3 and TRBJ2-1; 9 bases align to TRBD1. With 5 bases clipped from V and 0 bases from J, the junction kept 5 bases outside the gene matches. This CDR3 region has 16 residues. Germline V gene sequence: CDR1 SGHTA, CDR2 FQGTGA. The CDR3 region is CASSIGQGSSYNEQFF. The CDR3 nucleotides are TGTGCCAGCAGCATAGGACAGGGGAGCTCCTACAATGAGCAGTTCTTC. Full variable domain (remainder filled in from reference TRBV7-3 and TRBJ2-1): GAGVSQTPSNKVTEKGKYVELRCDPISGHTALYWYRQSLGQGPEFLIYFQGTGAADDSGLPNDRFFAVRPEGSVSTLKIQRTERGDSAVYLCASSIGQGSSYNEQFFGPGTRLTVL.

The chain is built from TRBV19 and TRBJ2-5, with D perhaps matching TRBD2 (6 bases). This CDR3 has 14 residues. Germline CDR1 LNHDA, CDR2 SQIVND (reference sequence). Trimming took off 5 bases at V and 4 bases at J, with 14 bases between the two ends. Here the CDR3 DNA reads TGTGCCAGTAGTGCGGGGAAGCTGCTAGAGACCCAGTACTTC. Protein: CASSAGKLLETQYF.

This clone was recorded once. The CDR3 region is CASSLGDRSYGYTF. The CDR3 DNA sequence: TGCGCCAGCAGCTTGGGGGACAGGAGCTATGGCTACACCTTC. J is TRBJ1-2 and V is TRBV5-1, with 8 bases that match TRBD1. The V segment lost 0 bases and the J segment 4 bases; nucleotides outside the gene matches: 2. The CDR3 is 14 residues long. Germline CDR1 reads SGHRS; CDR2 reads YFSETQ.

The gene calls are TRBV28 and TRBJ1-1; no clear D. Germline CDR1 is MDHEN and CDR2 is SYDVKM. The CDR3 loop spans 13 amino acids. V dropped 8 bases and J dropped 3 bases, with 13 bases sitting between them. The CDR3 reads CASDDLRHTEAFF. Written as DNA, the CDR3 is TGTGCCAGCGACGACCTGCGGCACACTGAAGCTTTCTTT. Together with reference TRBV28 and TRBJ1-1, the CDR3 gives the full variable domain: DVKVTQSSRYLVKRTGEKVFLECVQDMDHENMFWYRQDPGLGLRLIYFSYDVKMKEKGDIPEGYSVSREKKERFSLILESASTNQTSMYLCASDDLRHTEAFFGQGTRLTVV.

The chain combines TRBV27 with TRBJ1-1; D call uncertain. Trimming stripped 0 bases from V and 1 base from J, with 6 bases between. Germline V gives CDR1 MNHEY, CDR2 SMNVEV (reference sequence). This CDR3 has 14 residues. CDR3 amino acids: CASSLSGKNTEAFF. The CDR3 DNA reads as TGTGCCAGCAGTTTATCTGGCAAGAACACTGAAGCTTTCTTT.

The chain is built from TRBV12-3 or TRBV12-4 and TRBJ1-1, with unresolved D. Trimming stripped 1 base from V and 4 bases from J, with 7 bases between. This CDR3 is 13 amino acids long. The CDR3 loop is CASSLERSTEAFF. The CDR3 bases are TGTGCCAGCAGTTTAGAACGCAGCACTGAAGCTTTCTTT.

This clone has just one count. V and J are TRBV24-1 and TRBJ2-7; 9 bases align to TRBD2. The junction had 10 bases not matched to a gene; V was cut back by 4 bases and J by 4 bases. The CDR3 loop spans 16 amino acids. Germline CDR1 and CDR2: KGHDR and SFDVKD. The CDR3 reads CATSDGLTSGQYEQYF. The CDR3 DNA reads as TGTGCCACCAGTGACGGACTGACTAGCGGACAATACGAGCAGTACTTC.

This clone came up once. The CDR3 sequence is CATRGQGSYGYTF. The CDR3 coding sequence is TGTGCCACCAGGGGACAGGGATCGTATGGCTACACCTTC. This sequence joins TRBV24-1 and TRBJ1-2, with TRBD1 identical over 9 bases. The CDR3 has 13 residues. CDR1 and CDR2 from the germline V gene are KGHDR and SFDVKD. Trimming cost V 7 bases and J 5 bases; bases outside gene matches: 4.

The chain carries TRBV5-4 and TRBJ1-4, with TRBD1 as a possible D gene (6 bases). The CDR3 totals 15 residues. V lost 4 bases, J lost 5 bases, and 15 bases lay in between. Germline-derived CDR1 and CDR2 are SGHNT and YYREEE (reference sequence). The CDR3 protein is CASSRTGTLNEKLFF. DNA of the CDR3: TGTGCCAGCAGCCGAACCGGGACATTGAATGAAAAACTGTTTTTT.

The genes are TRBV7-9 and TRBJ2-1; possible D gene TRBD2, 6 bases. V was shortened by 2 bases and J by 5 bases, with 10 bases between the two germline ends. CDR1 and CDR2 (germline): SEHNR, FQNEAQ (reference sequence). This CDR3 is 14 amino acids long. The CDR3 coding sequence is TGTGCCAGCAGCTTACGGGAGTCCCACAATGAGCAGTTCTTC. Translation: CASSLRESHNEQFF.

The V gene is TRBV19, the J gene TRBJ1-1, with 7 bases aligning to TRBD1. Unmatched junction bases numbered 6, after V lost 6 bases and J lost 2 bases. Germline values: CDR1 LNHDA, CDR2 SQIVND (reference sequence). The CDR3 consists of 14 residues. CDR3: CASRGQLLNTEAFF. The DNA of the CDR3 is TGTGCCAGTAGGGGACAGCTCTTAAACACTGAAGCTTTCTTT.

The gene calls are TRBV4-1 and TRBJ2-1; 7 positions agree with TRBD2. The CDR3 sequence is 16 residues long. The trim removed 0 bases at V and 3 bases at J, leaving 5 bases unmatched. From germline, CDR1 is MGHRA and CDR2 YSYEKL. The CDR3 sequence: CASSQEGLAVYNEQFF. CDR3 DNA sequence: TGCGCCAGCAGCCAAGAGGGCCTAGCGGTCTACAATGAGCAGTTCTTC.

This sequence joins TRBV29-1 and TRBJ1-2; 10 positions match TRBD1. This CDR3 is built from 20 residues. The junction had 21 bases not matched to a gene; V was cut back by 1 base and J by 4 bases. CDR1 and CDR2 (germline): SQVTM, ANQGSEA. The CDR3 loop reads CSVEGLDRGTGVGRRYGYTF. The CDR3 region has the DNA TGCAGCGTTGAAGGTTTGGACAGGGGGACAGGGGTCGGACGACGCTATGGCTACACCTTC.

The chain couples TRBV5-1 to TRBJ2-1; 9 bases map to TRBD2. Looked up from germline, CDR1 is SGHRS and CDR2 is YFSETQ. V dropped 0 bases and J dropped 5; count of bases not matched to a gene: 6. The length of the CDR3 is 16 residues. CDR3 sequence: CASSLVGSGSHNEQFF. The CDR3 bases are TGCGCCAGCAGCTTGGTCGGTAGCGGGAGCCACAATGAGCAGTTCTTC.

The chain carries TRBV9 and TRBJ2-7; possible D gene TRBD2, 5 bases. The ends were cut back, 1 base at V and 2 bases at J, with 10 bases in the middle. In germline, CDR1 is SGDLS, CDR2 YYNGEE. CDR3 length: 14 residues. In DNA form, the CDR3 reads TGTGCCAGCAGCGTATCCGGGGTTCCCTACGAGCAGTACTTC. Its protein product is CASSVSGVPYEQYF.

This clone was seen only once. This sequence joins TRBV5-1 and TRBJ2-3, with 9 bases aligning to TRBD2. Germline V gene lookup returns CDR1 SGHRS and CDR2 YFSETQ. V shed 5 bases and J 1 base; nucleotides not matched to a gene: 5. This CDR3 is 15 amino acids long. CDR3 sequence: CASRGVAGGTDTQYF. CDR3 bases: TGCGCCAGCAGGGGAGTAGCGGGGGGCACAGATACGCAGTATTTT.

The chain links TRBV19 to TRBJ1-2; 7 bases agree with TRBD1. The CDR3 contains 13 residues. In germline, CDR1 is LNHDA, CDR2 SQIVND (reference sequence). Unmatched junction bases numbered 3, after V lost 4 bases and J lost 4 bases. CDR3 DNA sequence: TGTGCCAGTAGTACAGGGGACAGCTATGGCTACACCTTC. It translates to CASSTGDSYGYTF. Full variable domain (missing parts from reference TRBV19 and TRBJ1-2): DGGITQSPKYLFRKEGQNVTLSCEQNLNHDAMYWYRQDPGQGLRLIYYSQIVNDFQKGDIAEGYSVSREKKESFPLTVTSAQKNPTAFYLCASSTGDSYGYTFGSGTRLTVV.

V and J are TRBV6-5 and TRBJ2-2, with D possibly matching TRBD1 (5 bases). CDR1 is MNHEY and CDR2 is SVGAGI in the germline V gene. This CDR3 region has 14 residues. Trimming shortened V by 2 bases and J by 3 bases, and 7 bases separated the two germline ends. The CDR3 DNA follows: TGTGCCAGCAGTTACGAAGGGGACACCGGGGAGCTGTTTTTT. Its translation: CASSYEGDTGELFF.